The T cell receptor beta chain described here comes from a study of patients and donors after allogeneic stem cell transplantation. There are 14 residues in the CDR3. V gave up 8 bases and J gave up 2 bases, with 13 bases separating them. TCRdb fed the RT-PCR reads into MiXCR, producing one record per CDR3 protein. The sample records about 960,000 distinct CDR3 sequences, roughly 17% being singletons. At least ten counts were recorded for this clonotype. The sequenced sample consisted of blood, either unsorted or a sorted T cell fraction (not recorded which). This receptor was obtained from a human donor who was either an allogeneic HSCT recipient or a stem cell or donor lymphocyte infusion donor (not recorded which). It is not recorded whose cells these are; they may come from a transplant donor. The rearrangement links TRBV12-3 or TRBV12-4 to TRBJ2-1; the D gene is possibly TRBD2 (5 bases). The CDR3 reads CASWVRETYNEQFF. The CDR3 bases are TGTGCCAGCTGGGTGAGGGAGACCTACAATGAGCAGTTCTTC.